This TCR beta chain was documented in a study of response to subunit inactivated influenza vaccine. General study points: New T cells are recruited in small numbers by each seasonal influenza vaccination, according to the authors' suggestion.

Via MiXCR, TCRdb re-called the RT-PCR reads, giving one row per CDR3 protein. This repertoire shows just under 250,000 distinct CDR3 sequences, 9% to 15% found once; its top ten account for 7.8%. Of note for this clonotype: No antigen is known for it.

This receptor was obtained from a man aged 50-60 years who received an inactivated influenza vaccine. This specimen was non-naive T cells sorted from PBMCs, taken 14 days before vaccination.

The CDR3 sequence is CASSLGTRGTQYF. The CDR3 DNA reads TGTGCCAGCAGCTTAGGGACCCGGGGGACCCAGTACTTC. The chain is built from TRBV7-8 and TRBJ2-5; a weak D match, TRBD2 (5 bases). Trimming left V 1 base short and J 7 bases short, with 10 bases between. This CDR3 is 13 amino acids long. CDR1 and CDR2 from the germline V gene are SGHVS and FQNEAQ.